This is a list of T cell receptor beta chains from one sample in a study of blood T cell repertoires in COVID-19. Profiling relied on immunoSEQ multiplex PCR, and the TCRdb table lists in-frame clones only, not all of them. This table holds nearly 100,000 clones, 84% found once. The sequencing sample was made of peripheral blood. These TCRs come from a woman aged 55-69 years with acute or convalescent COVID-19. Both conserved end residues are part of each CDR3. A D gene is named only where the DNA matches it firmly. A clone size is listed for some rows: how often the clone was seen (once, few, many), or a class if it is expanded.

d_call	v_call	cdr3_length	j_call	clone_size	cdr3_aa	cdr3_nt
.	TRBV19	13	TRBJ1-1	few	CASSPLQVNQAFF	TGTGCCAGTAGTCCACTACAGGTTAATCAAGCTTTCTTT
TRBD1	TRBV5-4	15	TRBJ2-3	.	CASSQGQGLTDTQYF	TGTGCCAGCAGCCAGGGACAGGGGTTGACAGATACGCAGTATTTT
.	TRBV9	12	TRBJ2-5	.	CASSRVGETQYF	TGTGCCAGCAGCAGAGTCGGGGAGACCCAGTACTTC
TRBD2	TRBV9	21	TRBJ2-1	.	CASSVGRVTSGGTRVNNEQFF	TGTGCCAGCAGCGTAGGTAGGGTGACTAGCGGGGGGACTAGGGTCAACAATGAGCAGTTCTTC
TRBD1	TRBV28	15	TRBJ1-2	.	CASGRASTGGDGYTF	TGTGCCAGCGGCAGGGCTTCCACAGGGGGCGATGGCTACACCTTC
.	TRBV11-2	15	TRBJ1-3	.	CASSLRDLSGNTIYF	TGTGCCAGCAGCTTGAGGGATCTCTCTGGAAACACCATATATTTT
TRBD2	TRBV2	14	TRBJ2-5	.	CASRLGTTQETQYF	TGTGCCAGCCGACTCGGGACTACACAAGAGACCCAGTACTTC
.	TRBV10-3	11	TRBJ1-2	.	CAISDGGGYTF	TGTGCCATCAGTGACGGCGGTGGCTACACCTTC
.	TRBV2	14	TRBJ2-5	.	CASRDRTGGKTQYF	TGTGCCAGCAGGGATAGGACTGGAGGGAAGACCCAGTACTTC
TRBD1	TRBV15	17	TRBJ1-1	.	CATRVDRAVSMNTEAFF	TGTGCCACCAGGGTCGACAGGGCGGTCAGCATGAACACTGAAGCTTTCTTT
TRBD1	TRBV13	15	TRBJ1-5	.	CASSLGGTVNQPQHF	TGTGCCAGCAGCTTAGGTGGGACAGTCAATCAGCCCCAGCATTTT
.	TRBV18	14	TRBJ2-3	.	CASSPAGGTDTQYF	TGTGCCAGCTCACCGGCTGGGGGGACAGATACGCAGTATTTT
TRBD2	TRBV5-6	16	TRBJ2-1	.	CASSLGSSGGYNEQFF	TGTGCCAGCAGCTTGGGGTCTAGCGGGGGATACAATGAGCAGTTCTTC
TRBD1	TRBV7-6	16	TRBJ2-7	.	CASSSPPGTGRDEQYF	TGTGCCAGCAGCTCGCCCCCCGGGACAGGGAGGGACGAGCAGTACTTC
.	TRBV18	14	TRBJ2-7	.	CASSPPTGTYEQYF	TGTGCCAGCTCACCACCGACCGGGACCTACGAGCAGTACTTC
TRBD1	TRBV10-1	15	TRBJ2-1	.	CASSPTGGSWNEQFF	TGCGCCAGCAGCCCGACAGGGGGCTCTTGGAATGAGCAGTTCTTC
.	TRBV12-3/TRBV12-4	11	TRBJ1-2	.	CASSFGAGYTF	TGTGCCAGCAGTTTTGGGGCTGGCTACACCTTC
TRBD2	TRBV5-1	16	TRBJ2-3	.	CASSLVPSGGLDTQYF	TGCGCCAGCAGCTTGGTTCCTAGCGGGGGGCTGGATACGCAGTATTTT
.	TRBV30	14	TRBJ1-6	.	CAWIGGTYNSPLHF	TGTGCCTGGATCGGGGGAACCTATAATTCACCCCTCCACTTT
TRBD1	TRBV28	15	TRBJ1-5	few	CASRGDRGHIQPQHF	TGTGCCAGCAGGGGGGACAGGGGGCATATTCAGCCCCAGCATTTT
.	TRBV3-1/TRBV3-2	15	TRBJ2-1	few	CASSQVSLNYNEQFF	TGTGCCAGCAGCCAAGTTTCCCTAAACTACAATGAGCAGTTCTTC
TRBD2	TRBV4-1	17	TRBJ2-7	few	CASSQDHRTSRANEQYF	TGCGCCAGCAGCCAAGATCACAGGACTAGCCGGGCAAACGAGCAGTACTTC
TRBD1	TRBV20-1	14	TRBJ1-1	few	CSASSGQGGTEAFF	TGCAGTGCTAGTTCGGGACAGGGGGGTACTGAAGCTTTCTTT
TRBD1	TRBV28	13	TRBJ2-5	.	CASSADRVGTQYF	TGTGCCAGCAGTGCCGACAGGGTGGGGACCCAGTACTTC
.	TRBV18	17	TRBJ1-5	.	CASSLSPLGEINQPQHF	TGTGCCAGCTCACTTTCCCCCCTAGGGGAAATCAATCAGCCCCAGCATTTT
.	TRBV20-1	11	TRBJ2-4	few	CSTGSQNIQYF	TGCAGCACAGGGTCGCAAAACATTCAGTACTTC
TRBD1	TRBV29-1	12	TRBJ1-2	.	CSVGDRAYGYTF	TGCAGCGTTGGGGACAGGGCCTATGGCTACACCTTC
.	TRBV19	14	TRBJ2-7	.	CASRRDGSSYEQYF	TGTGCCAGTAGGAGGGACGGGAGCTCCTACGAGCAGTACTTC
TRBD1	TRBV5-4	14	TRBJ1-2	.	CASRAGTGSSGYTF	TGTGCCAGCAGGGCAGGGACAGGCTCGTCGGGCTACACCTTC
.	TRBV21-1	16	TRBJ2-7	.	CASSKASDRGKYEQYF	TGTGCCAGCAGCAAAGCCTCCGACAGGGGTAAGTACGAGCAGTACTTC
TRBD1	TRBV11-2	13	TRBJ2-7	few	CASSLDRDHEQYF	TGTGCCAGCAGCCTTGACAGGGACCACGAGCAGTACTTC
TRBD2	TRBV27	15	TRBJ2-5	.	CASSPFASGKETQYF	TGTGCCAGCAGTCCATTTGCTAGCGGGAAAGAGACCCAGTACTTC
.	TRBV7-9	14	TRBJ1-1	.	CASSRIERSTEAFF	TGTGCCAGCAGCCGTATCGAGCGGAGCACTGAAGCTTTCTTT
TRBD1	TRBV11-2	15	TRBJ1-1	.	CASSSRDRVGTEAFF	TGTGCCAGCAGCTCACGGGACAGGGTCGGCACTGAAGCTTTCTTT
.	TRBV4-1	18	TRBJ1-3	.	CASSGRDTLSASGNTIYF	TGCGCCAGCAGCGGCCGGGACACCCTATCGGCCTCTGGAAACACCATATATTTT
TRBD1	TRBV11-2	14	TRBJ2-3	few	CASKTGGPADTQYF	TGTGCCAGCAAAACAGGGGGCCCTGCAGATACGCAGTATTTT
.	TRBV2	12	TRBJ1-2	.	CASSVGGDGYTF	TGTGCCAGCAGTGTAGGAGGGGATGGCTACACCTTC
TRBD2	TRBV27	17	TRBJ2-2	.	CASSLGVAGANTGELFF	TGTGCCAGCAGTTTAGGGGTCGCGGGGGCGAACACCGGGGAGCTGTTTTTT
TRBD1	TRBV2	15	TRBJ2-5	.	CASSPGTGGQETQYF	TGTGCCAGCAGTCCCGGGACAGGGGGACAAGAGACCCAGTACTTC
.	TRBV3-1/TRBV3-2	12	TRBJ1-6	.	CASSQPESPLHF	TGTGCCAGCAGCCAACCGGAGTCACCCCTCCACTTT
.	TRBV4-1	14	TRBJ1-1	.	CASSLSGGDTEAFF	TGCGCCAGCAGCCTTAGTGGGGGGGACACTGAAGCTTTCTTT
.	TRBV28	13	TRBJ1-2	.	CASRSAGDDGYTF	TGTGCCAGCAGGAGCGCAGGGGATGATGGCTACACCTTC
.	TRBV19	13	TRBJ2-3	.	CASRGSRTDTQYF	TGTGCCTCAAGGGGGAGCCGCACAGATACGCAGTATTTT
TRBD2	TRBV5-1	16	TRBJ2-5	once	CASSLRTGTSLETQYF	TGCGCCAGCAGCCTAAGAACCGGGACTAGCCTGGAGACCCAGTACTTC
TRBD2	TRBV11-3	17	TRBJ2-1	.	CASSVGLLAGGHNEQFF	TGTGCCAGCAGCGTCGGACTCCTAGCGGGGGGGCACAATGAGCAGTTCTTC
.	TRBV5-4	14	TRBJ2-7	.	CASSPLGGTYEQYF	TGTGCCAGCAGCCCCCTCGGGGGAACCTACGAGCAGTACTTC
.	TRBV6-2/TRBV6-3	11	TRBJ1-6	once	CASSYPAPLHF	TGTGCCAGCAGTTACCCCGCACCCCTCCACTTT
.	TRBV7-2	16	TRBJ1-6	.	CASSFLPPRGGSPLHF	TGTGCCAGCAGCTTTTTGCCCCCCAGGGGCGGCTCACCCCTCCACTTT
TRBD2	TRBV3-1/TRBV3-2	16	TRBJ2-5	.	CASSQATSGGKGAQYF	TGTGCCAGCAGCCAAGCTACTAGCGGGGGTAAAGGGGCCCAGTACTTC
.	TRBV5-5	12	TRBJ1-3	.	CASSLIGNTIYF	TGTGCCAGCAGCCTAATTGGAAACACCATATATTTT